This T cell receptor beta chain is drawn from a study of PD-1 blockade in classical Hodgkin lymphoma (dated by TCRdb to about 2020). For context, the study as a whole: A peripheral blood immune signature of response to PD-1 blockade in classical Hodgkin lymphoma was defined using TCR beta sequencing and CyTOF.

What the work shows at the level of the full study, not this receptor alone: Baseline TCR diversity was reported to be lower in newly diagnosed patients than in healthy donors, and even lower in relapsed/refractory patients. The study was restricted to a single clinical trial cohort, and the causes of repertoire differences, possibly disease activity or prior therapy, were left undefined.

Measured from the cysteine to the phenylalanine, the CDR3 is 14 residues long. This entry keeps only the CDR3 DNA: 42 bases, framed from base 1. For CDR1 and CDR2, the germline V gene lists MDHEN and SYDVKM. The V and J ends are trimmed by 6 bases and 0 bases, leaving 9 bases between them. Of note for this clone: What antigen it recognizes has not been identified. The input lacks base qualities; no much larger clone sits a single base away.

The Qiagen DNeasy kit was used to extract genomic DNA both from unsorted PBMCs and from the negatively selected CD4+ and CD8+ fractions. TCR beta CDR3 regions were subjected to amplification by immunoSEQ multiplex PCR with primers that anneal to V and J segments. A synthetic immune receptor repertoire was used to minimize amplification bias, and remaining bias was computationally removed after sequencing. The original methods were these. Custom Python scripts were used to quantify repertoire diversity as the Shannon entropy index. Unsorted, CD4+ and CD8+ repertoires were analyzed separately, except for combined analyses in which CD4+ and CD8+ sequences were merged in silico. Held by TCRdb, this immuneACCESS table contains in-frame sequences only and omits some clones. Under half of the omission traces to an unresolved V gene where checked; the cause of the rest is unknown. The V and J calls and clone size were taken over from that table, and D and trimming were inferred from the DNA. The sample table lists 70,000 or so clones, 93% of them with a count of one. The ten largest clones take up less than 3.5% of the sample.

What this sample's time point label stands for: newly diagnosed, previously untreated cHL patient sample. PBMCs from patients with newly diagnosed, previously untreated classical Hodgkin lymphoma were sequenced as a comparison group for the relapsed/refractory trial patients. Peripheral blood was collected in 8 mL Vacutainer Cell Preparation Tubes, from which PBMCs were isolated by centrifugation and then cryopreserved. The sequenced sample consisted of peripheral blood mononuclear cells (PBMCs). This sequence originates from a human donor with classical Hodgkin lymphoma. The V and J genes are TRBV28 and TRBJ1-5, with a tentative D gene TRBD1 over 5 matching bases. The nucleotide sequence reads TGTGCCAGCAGCTACAGGTATAGCAATCAGCCCCAGCATTTT. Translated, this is CASSYRYSNQPQHF.